The 28 T cell receptor beta chains given below trace back to one sample, sequenced in a study of blood T cell repertoires in COVID-19. Generated by immunoSEQ multiplex PCR, the TCRdb table keeps only in-frame clones and is missing some. The sample records 200,000 to 250,000 clones, approximately 86% being singletons. The sample comprised peripheral blood. The receptors originated from a woman in her thirties who had recovered from COVID-19.

CDR3 coding DNA: TGTGCCAGCAACACCAACCGGGACAGGGTCTCTGGAAACACCATATATTTT. Protein sequence: CASNTNRDRVSGNTIYF. The chain links TRBV7-9 to TRBJ1-3; TRBD1 agrees at 9 bases. Trimming removed 7 bases from V and 0 bases from J; junction bases left unmatched: 10. The CDR3 is made up of 17 amino acids. Germline-derived CDR1 and CDR2 are SEHNR and FQNEAQ (reference sequence).

This sequence joins TRBV7-9 and TRBJ1-2, with 9 bases fitting TRBD1. The junction had 9 bases not matched to a gene; V was cut back by 5 bases and J by 5 bases. CDR1 is SEHNR, CDR2 FQNEAQ, per germline (reference sequence). The CDR3 totals 15 residues. The CDR3 is CASSHLPGQGYGYTF. The CDR3 nucleotides are TGTGCCAGCAGCCACCTTCCGGGACAGGGTTATGGCTACACCTTC.

V and J are TRBV13 and TRBJ2-7; D possibly corresponds to TRBD1 (6 bases). The germline gives CDR1 PRHDT, CDR2 FYEKMQ (reference sequence). V gave up 1 base and J gave up 4 bases, with 14 bases separating them. The CDR3 has 15 amino acids. CDR3 DNA: TGTGCCAGCAGCTTAGAGTTGGGGCAGGGGTACGAGCAGTACTTC. This codes for CASSLELGQGYEQYF.

In its sample, this clone was seen a few times. In the same sample, other DNA sequences code for this CDR3. The chain links TRBV9 to TRBJ1-5; maybe TRBD1 (6 bases). The CDR3 spans 13 residues. The V gene lost 5 bases and the J gene lost 1 base, with 7 bases spanning the gap. Germline V gene sequence: CDR1 SGDLS, CDR2 YYNGEE. CDR3 nucleotide sequence: TGTGCCAGCAGTGGGGGCAGCAATCAGCCCCAGCATTTT. Translation: CASSGGSNQPQHF. The whole variable domain, filled in from reference TRBV9 and TRBJ1-5, reads DSGVTQTPKHLITATGQRVTLRCSPRSGDLSVYWYQQSLDQGLQFLIQYYNGEERAKGNILERFSAQQFPDLHSELNLSSLELGDSALYFCASSGGSNQPQHFGDGTRLSIL.

The chain carries TRBV25-1 and TRBJ1-6; unclear D gene. Trimming pared 7 bases from V and 6 bases from J, leaving 19 bases between. CDR3 length equals 16 residues. CDR1 is MGHDK and CDR2 is SYGVNS in the germline V gene. The CDR3 region has the DNA TGTGCCAGCACCGAACTTGGTTCCGGGTCTAATTCACCCCTCCACTTT. Translating gives CASTELGSGSNSPLHF. Together with reference TRBV25-1 and TRBJ1-6, the CDR3 gives the full variable domain: EADIYQTPRYLVIGTGKKITLECSQTMGHDKMYWYQQDPGMELHLIHYSYGVNSTEKGDLSSESTVSRIRTEHFPLTLESARPSHTSQYLCASTELGSGSNSPLHFGNGTRLTVT.

The chain joins TRBV4-1 to TRBJ2-1; D possibly corresponds to TRBD2 (7 bases). The V and J ends lost 3 bases and 2 bases respectively, with 17 bases between them. Germline V lookup: CDR1 MGHRA, CDR2 YSYEKL. The CDR3 has 17 residues. The CDR3 DNA reads TGCGCCAGCAGCCAGTCCGTTTCGGGGGGCCCCTACAATGAGCAGTTCTTC. It codes for CASSQSVSGGPYNEQFF.

The chain joins TRBV30 to TRBJ1-5; maybe TRBD1 (6 bases). Germline-derived CDR1 and CDR2 are GTSNPN and SVGIG (reference sequence). V was clipped by 1 base and J by 4 bases, with 11 bases between them. This CDR3 comprises 14 residues. The CDR3 nucleotides are TGTGCCTGGAGTGGAGAACAGGGTAATCAGCCCCAGCATTTT. Its protein is CAWSGEQGNQPQHF.

This clone occurred many times. The CDR3 coding sequence is TGTGCCAGCAGCCTTCATTACAGGCAGAACACTGAAGCTTTCTTT. This translates into CASSLHYRQNTEAFF. The rearrangement uses TRBV4-2 and TRBJ1-1, with D possibly TRBD1 on 5 matching bases. The germline V gene has CDR1 LGHNA and CDR2 YNFKEQ. Between the trimmed V and J ends, which lost 4 bases and 1 base, there was a span of 13 bases. This CDR3 has 15 residues.

The CDR3 reads CASSVSPGAGTEAFF. For the CDR3, the DNA is TGCGCCAGCAGTGTTAGCCCGGGAGCTGGGACTGAAGCTTTCTTT. The V and J genes are TRBV10-2 and TRBJ1-1; D unresolved. V was pared by 4 bases and J by 5 bases, with 17 bases between. The germline CDR1 and CDR2 sequences are WSHSY and SAAADI. The CDR3 totals 15 residues.

This chain uses TRBV6-1 with TRBJ1-5; possibly TRBD1 for D (5 bases). Trimming pared 1 base from V and 2 bases from J, leaving 12 bases between. The CDR3 covers 16 residues. Per germline, CDR1 MNHNS and CDR2 SASEGT. CDR3 DNA: TGTGCCAGCAGTGAAGGTCGGAGGGGTGGCAATCAGCCCCAGCATTTT. This gives the protein CASSEGRRGGNQPQHF.

Only one count was recorded for this clone. The chain combines TRBV15 with TRBJ1-4; weak D call: TRBD1 (5 bases). Trimming pared 7 bases from V and 4 bases from J, leaving 13 bases between. The CDR3 length is 14 residues. Germline loops: CDR1 LNHNV, CDR2 YYDKDF (reference sequence). As DNA, the CDR3 is TGTGCCACCAACCGCGGGGGGTTTAATGAAAAACTGTTTTTT. Its protein product is CATNRGGFNEKLFF.

This sequence joins TRBV13 and TRBJ2-1, with 9 bases aligning to TRBD1. This CDR3 spans 12 amino acids. Germline lookup yields CDR1 PRHDT and CDR2 FYEKMQ (reference sequence). V lost 6 bases and J lost 8; bases outside the gene matches: 2. The CDR3 coding sequence is TGTGCCAGCAGTTGGACAGGGGATGAGCAGTTCTTC. It encodes CASSWTGDEQFF.

J is TRBJ1-6 and V is TRBV19, with D possibly TRBD1 on 5 matching bases. Trimming cost V 4 bases and J 9 bases, with 19 bases left between them. The CDR3 spans 16 residues. Germline V gene sequence: CDR1 LNHDA, CDR2 SQIVND (reference sequence). In DNA form, the CDR3 reads TGTGCCAGTAGTACAACTCCCGACAGTTTTGGTTCACCCCTCCACTTT. It translates to CASSTTPDSFGSPLHF.

This clone occurred a few times. Here the CDR3 DNA reads TGTGCCATCAGTGAAAGTGACAGGGCCGAGACCCAGTACTTC. Its protein product is CAISESDRAETQYF. V and J are TRBV10-3 and TRBJ2-5; TRBD1 agrees at 7 bases. This CDR3 is built from 14 residues. Germline V CDR1 and CDR2: ENHRY, SYGVKD. Germline trimming cut 3 bases from V and 5 bases from J; bases unmatched to any gene: 6.

This clone was observed once. The chain uses TRBV14 and TRBJ2-7; TRBD2 matches 7 bases. Germline lookup yields CDR1 SGHDN and CDR2 FVKESK. CDR3 length: 16 residues. Trimming took 5 bases from V and 5 from J; bases not matched to a gene: 15. The CDR3 DNA reads TGTGCCAGCAGCGTTCTAGGGACGGGGGGTCGGGACGAGCAGTACTTC. Its translation is CASSVLGTGGRDEQYF. The complete variable domain, with remaining parts taken from reference TRBV14 and TRBJ2-7, reads EAGVTQFPSHSVIEKGQTVTLRCDPISGHDNLYWYRRVMGKEIKFLLHFVKESKQDESGMPNNRFLAERTGGTYSTLKVQPAELEDSGVYFCASSVLGTGGRDEQYFGPGTRLTVT.

The rearrangement uses TRBV12-5 and TRBJ2-3; D is ambiguous. The germline V and J ends were trimmed by 7 bases and 6 bases, with 14 bases remaining between them. The CDR3 is made up of 13 amino acids. Looked up from germline, CDR1 is LGHNT and CDR2 is FRNRAP. CDR3 DNA sequence: TGTGCTAGTGCCCTGGTCGGTGCTGATACGCAGTATTTT. Its protein is CASALVGADTQYF.

The chain links TRBV7-9 to TRBJ2-5; D ambiguous. Per germline, CDR1 SEHNR and CDR2 FQNEAQ (reference sequence). The CDR3 consists of 15 residues. V lost 2 bases and J lost 5, with 15 bases in between. The CDR3 loop is CASSLPRVSEETQYF. DNA for the CDR3: TGTGCCAGCAGCTTACCTCGTGTATCTGAGGAGACCCAGTACTTC. Full variable domain (rest looked up from reference TRBV7-9 and TRBJ2-5): DTGVSQNPRHKITKRGQNVTFRCDPISEHNRLYWYRQTLGQGPEFLTYFQNEAQLEKSRLLSDRFSAERPKGSFSTLEIQRTEQGDSAMYLCASSLPRVSEETQYFGPGTRLLVL.

V and J are TRBV2 and TRBJ1-1; 7 bases line up with TRBD1. The CDR3 covers 13 residues. CDR1 and CDR2 from the germline V gene are SNHLY and FYNNEI. V trimming: 8 bases; J trimming: 1 base; junction bases outside the gene matches: 4. The DNA of the CDR3 is TGTGCCAGCTCAGGGACAGCGAACACTGAAGCTTTCTTT. This codes for CASSGTANTEAFF.

With regard to this clone: The same CDR3 is also encoded by other DNA sequences in this sample. CDR3 sequence: CASSQDTQGTYGYTF. The CDR3, as DNA: TGTGCCAGCAGCCAAGATACGCAGGGAACATATGGCTACACCTTC. The rearrangement joins TRBV4-2 to TRBJ1-2; weak D call: TRBD1 (5 bases). The CDR3 runs 15 residues. The ends were cut back, 0 bases at V and 5 bases at J, with 13 bases in the middle. Germline CDR1 and CDR2: LGHNA and YNFKEQ.

This sequence joins TRBV3-1 (or the pseudogene TRBV3-2) and TRBJ2-7; 15 bases map to TRBD2. The CDR3 length is 16 residues. The trim removed 3 bases at V and 6 bases at J, leaving 6 bases unmatched. In germline, CDR1 is LGHDT, CDR2 YNNKEL (reference sequence). CDR3: CASSQGLAGGRSEQYF. Written as DNA, the CDR3 is TGTGCCAGCAGCCAGGGACTAGCGGGGGGCCGTAGCGAGCAGTACTTC.

The V and J genes are TRBV4-1 and TRBJ1-6; TRBD1 might be the D (5 bases). Germline CDR1 and CDR2: MGHRA and YSYEKL. The CDR3 is 13 amino acids. Trimming left V 7 bases short and J 10 bases short, with 14 bases between. In DNA, the CDR3 is TGCGCCAGCAAACTCGGGGGGGAGTCACCCCTCCACTTT. This gives the protein CASKLGGESPLHF.

The J gene is TRBJ2-1, the V gene TRBV10-2; 12 bases map to TRBD2. The V and J ends lost 5 bases and 0 bases, in that order; junction bases with no gene match: 11. The length of the CDR3 is 19 residues. Germline V gene lookup returns CDR1 WSHSY and CDR2 SAAADI. DNA of the CDR3: TGCGCCAGCAGTAAGACGGGACTAGCGGGCATGAGCTCCTACAATGAGCAGTTCTTC. Amino acids: CASSKTGLAGMSSYNEQFF.

This chain joins TRBV28 and TRBJ2-1; perhaps TRBD2 as D (7 bases). V shed 8 bases and J shed 5 bases, with 16 bases lying between them. Germline assignment: CDR1 MDHEN and CDR2 SYDVKM. The CDR3 is 14 amino acids. This CDR3 reads CASAETRGHNEQFF. The CDR3 DNA reads as TGTGCCAGCGCTGAGACGCGGGGGCACAATGAGCAGTTCTTC.

This clone appeared once. V is TRBV6-2 or TRBV6-3 and J is TRBJ2-3; TRBD2 matches at 8 bases. Germline CDR1 MNHEY, CDR2 SVGEGT. V shed 5 bases and J 0 bases; nucleotides not matched to a gene: 7. The CDR3 sequence is 16 residues long. The CDR3: CASSKPLAGSTDTQYF. CDR3 coding DNA: TGTGCCAGCAGTAAACCCTTAGCGGGGAGCACAGATACGCAGTATTTT.

The rearrangement links TRBV25-1 to TRBJ1-6; perhaps TRBD1 as D (6 bases). Germline-derived CDR1 and CDR2 are MGHDK and SYGVNS. V gave up 2 bases and J gave up 10 bases, with 6 bases separating them. The CDR3 loop spans 12 amino acids. The CDR3 nucleotides read TGTGCCAGCAGTGAAAGGGGGTCACCCCTCCACTTT. Its protein product is CASSERGSPLHF.

Remarks on this clone: Other DNA sequences of this sample code for an identical CDR3. The chain employs TRBV2 and TRBJ2-7, with TRBD1 identical over 7 bases. CDR1 SNHLY and CDR2 FYNNEI come from the germline V gene. The CDR3 loop spans 14 amino acids. Trimming at V came to 6 bases and at J to 0 bases, leaving 5 bases not matched to a gene. In DNA form, the CDR3 reads TGTGCCAGCAGGCTACAGGGGTCCTCCTACGAGCAGTACTTC. Protein sequence: CASRLQGSSYEQYF.

This clone was seen only once. The chain combines TRBV5-1 with TRBJ2-1; 9 nucleotides agree with TRBD2. Germline V gene data show CDR1 as SGHRS and CDR2 as YFSETQ. The CDR3 runs to 16 residues. Germline trimming cut 1 base from V and 4 bases from J; bases unmatched to any gene: 6. In DNA, the CDR3 is TGCGCCAGCAGCTTGTCTAGCGGGGCCTGGTACAATGAGCAGTTCTTC. Amino acids: CASSLSSGAWYNEQFF.

The DNA of the CDR3 is TGTGCCAGTAGTATAGACCAGGGAACCTACAATGAGCAGTTCTTC. Translated, it gives CASSIDQGTYNEQFF. The chain couples TRBV19 to TRBJ2-1; D perhaps matches TRBD1 (5 bases). V gave up 0 bases and J gave up 2 bases, with 8 bases separating them. The V gene's germline CDR1 is LNHDA and CDR2 SQIVND (reference sequence). The CDR3 contains 15 residues.